The clone carrying this T cell receptor (beta chain) was counted between two and nine times. The antigen is unknown. This sample was taken from a study of early T cells in non-severe SARS-CoV-2 infection. Study context: Chains from this unsorted whole-blood bulk RNA could not be paired.

Researchers attached unique molecular identifiers to individual cDNA molecules. TCRdb reprocessed the 5' RACE reads via MiXCR and lists one record per CDR3 protein. The sample consists of about 100,000 distinct CDR3 sequences, about an eighth of them appearing once. General study points: VDJdb matching favored anti-spike CD8 responses, missing private and CD4 specificities.

CDR3 length: 12 residues. Germline V gene data show CDR1 as MDHEN and CDR2 as SYDVKM. The V end was cut by 4 bases, the J end by 1 base, with 5 bases between. The source of this sequence is an adult who was a healthcare worker with PCR-confirmed SARS-CoV-2 infection or an uninfected control (not recorded which). Sequencing used whole blood. V is TRBV28 and J is TRBJ2-7; D gene unclear. The CDR3 is CASSSASYEQYF. DNA for the CDR3: TGTGCCAGCAGTTCAGCGTCCTACGAGCAGTACTTC. The complete variable domain, with remaining parts taken from reference TRBV28 and TRBJ2-7, reads DVKVTQSSRYLVKRTGEKVFLECVQDMDHENMFWYRQDPGLGLRLIYFSYDVKMKEKGDIPEGYSVSREKKERFSLILESASTNQTSMYLCASSSASYEQYFGPGTRLTVT.